A single T cell receptor beta chain is shown here with its context. It lacks a known antigen. No base-level quality is on record; no much larger clone is a single base apart. These data originate in a study of T cell repertoires in ileal Crohn's disease (dated 2019 in TCRdb). Regarding the complete study: The median duration of disease was 7.5 to 9.5 years, and at the time of surgery around 32% of patients were active smokers. Every patient underwent surgery because of a complication, which was stricturing disease in approximately 60% and penetrating disease in 39%. Postoperative therapy was given to about half of the patients, with thiopurines administered to approximately twelve patients and anti-TNF agents administered to around 19 patients. Biopsies taken from the inflamed portion of the ileum in the surgical resection specimen were designated as M0 samples. For commercial TCRB immunosequencing, about 500 nanograms of biopsy DNA were submitted for each sample. TCR repertoire analysis was performed in around 60 Crohn's disease patients drawn from a prospective multicentre cohort. The study was conducted in parallel with a multicentre cohort that was designed to identify predictors of early endoscopic recurrence following ileocolonic resection. A Rutgeerts score above i0 was used to define endoscopic postoperative recurrence. A total of 170 or so mucosal samples from roughly 57 patients were sequenced, collected from several sites on the surgical specimen and at postoperative endoscopy.

The germline V gene yields SNHLY for CDR1 and FYNNEI for CDR2. V is cut by 9 bases and J by 1 base, and the space between the germline ends is 17 bases. The CDR3 measures 15 amino acids from cysteine to phenylalanine. The sequence is cut down to CDR3 DNA, 45 bases in frame from base 1. Receptors were amplified or captured by the immunoSEQ multiplex PCR assay. A two-step, amplification bias-controlled multiplex PCR was used by Adaptive Biotechnology to amplify CDR3 regions from genomic DNA. Primers for every V and J gene segment were used in the first PCR, and barcodes and Illumina adapters were added in the second PCR. CDR3 libraries were sequenced using an Illumina instrument. For the original study's pipeline: The analysis drew on both the pipelines supplied by the vendor and custom analysis of the raw data in R/Bioconductor running R version 3.3.0. Clonality, which ranges from 0 to 1, was calculated as the inverse of the normalised Shannon entropy across all productive clones. High-frequency clones were defined as the repertoire share of the top 100 clones, retaining only clones passing a 95% confidence test. Overlap between samples was measured with the Morisita-Horn index, while repertoire diversity was measured with the Simpson index. This immuneACCESS table, as held by TCRdb, lists in-frame sequences with V and J called but not all clones. Of the missing ones, under half trace to an unresolved V gene in checked studies; the others have no known cause. V and J calls and clone size follow that table, whereas D and trimming were derived from the DNA. This sample holds some 17,000 clones; around 76% were observed only once. Of the sample, less than 5% is held by the ten largest clones.

Points the paper makes about the study in general: A significantly higher proportion of clonal expansions was observed in active smokers at surgery than in non-smokers (25.9% vs 17.9%, p=0.02). Mucosal CD4 and CD8 T cells were sorted and sequenced only in a subgroup of patients, the size of which was not stated. Higher high-frequency clone percentages at surgery were associated with endoscopic recurrence; all patients with clonality above 26.8% (18/57) had recurrence. Sorted CD8 T cells carried more high-frequency clones than CD4 T cells, suggesting mucosal expansions were mainly CD8.

This sample's time point label indicates: inflamed ileum from the surgical specimen. Adults with ileal or ileocolonic Crohn's disease for whom ileocolonic resection was indicated were considered eligible. Whole ileal mucosal biopsies were kept frozen at -80 degrees C prior to DNA extraction. Genomic DNA was extracted from frozen whole biopsies with a TRizol-based method and quantified on a NanoDrop 2000 spectrophotometer. Material for sequencing was ileal tissue. The clonotype originates from an adult with Crohn's disease. The rearranged segments are TRBV2 and TRBJ2-3, with the D gene not clear enough to name. The nucleotide sequence reads as follows: TGTGCCAGTCTAACCGGGTGGGTCGGCACAGATACGCAGTATTTT. Translated, this is CASLTGWVGTDTQYF. Reference TRBV2 and TRBJ2-3 proteins supply the regions before and after the CDR3; the full variable domain is: EPEVTQTPSHQVTQMGQEVILRCVPISNHLYFYWYRQILGQKVEFLVSFYNNEISEKSEIFDDQFSVERPDGSNFTLKIRSTKLEDSAMYFCASLTGWVGTDTQYFGPGTRLTVL.